This T cell receptor beta chain was captured by sequencing in a study of post-analysis software for immune sequencing data. Study information: Multiple sclerosis in the patients followed relapsing-remitting, secondary progressive and progressive-relapsing courses.

Sequencing libraries made from TCR beta cDNA carried unique molecular identifiers. The T cell input of about 0.85 to 10 million gave about 500,000 cDNA molecules. TCRdb processed the PCR reads anew with MiXCR; each CDR3 protein has one entry. The sample shows about 800,000 distinct CDR3 sequences, 30% of them seen only once. Germline V gives CDR1 MGHRA, CDR2 YSYEKL. The CDR3 has 13 residues. Trimming took 4 bases from V and 8 from J, leaving 12 bases between them. General study results and limits: TRBV5-6, TRBV5-1 and TRBV20-1 belonged to a set of roughly five TRBV segments that were more frequent in patients than controls. F measure clustering grouped samples strongly by preparation batch. Normalized Chao1 diversity in multiple sclerosis patients fell significantly below that of controls.

Regarding this clonotype: What it binds is not known.

This chain connects TRBV4-1 to TRBJ2-1; no firm D call. This clonotype was obtained from a girl aged 5 to 17 with multiple sclerosis. Sequences were obtained from blood. This chain's CDR3 is CASSPPVSDEQFF. The DNA of the CDR3 is TGCGCCAGCAGCCCGCCGGTTTCCGATGAGCAGTTCTTC.